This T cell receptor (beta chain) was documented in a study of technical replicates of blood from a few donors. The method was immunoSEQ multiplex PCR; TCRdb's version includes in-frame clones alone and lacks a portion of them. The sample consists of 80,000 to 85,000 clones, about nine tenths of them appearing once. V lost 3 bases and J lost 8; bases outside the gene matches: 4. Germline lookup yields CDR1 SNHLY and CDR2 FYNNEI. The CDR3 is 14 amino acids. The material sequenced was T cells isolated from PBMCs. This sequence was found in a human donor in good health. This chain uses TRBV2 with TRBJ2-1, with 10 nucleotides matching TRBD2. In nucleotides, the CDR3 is TGTGCCAGCAGTGAGGATCTAGCGGGAGATGAGCAGTTCTTC. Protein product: CASSEDLAGDEQFF.